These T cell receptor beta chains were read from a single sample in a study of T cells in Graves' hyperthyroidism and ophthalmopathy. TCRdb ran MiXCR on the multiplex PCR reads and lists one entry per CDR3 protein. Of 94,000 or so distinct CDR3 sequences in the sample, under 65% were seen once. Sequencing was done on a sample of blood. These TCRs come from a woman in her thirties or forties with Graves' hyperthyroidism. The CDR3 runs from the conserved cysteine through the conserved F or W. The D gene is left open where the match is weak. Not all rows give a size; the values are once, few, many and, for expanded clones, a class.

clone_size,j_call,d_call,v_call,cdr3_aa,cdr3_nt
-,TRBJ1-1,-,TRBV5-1,CASSREQSNTEAFF,TGCGCCAGCAGCAGGGAACAGTCGAACACTGAAGCTTTCTTT
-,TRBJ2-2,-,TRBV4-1,CASSQDTAGELFF,TGCGCCAGCAGCCAAGATACAGCAGGGGAGCTGTTTTTT
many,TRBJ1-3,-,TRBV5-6,CASSFWSPGNTIYF,TGTGCCAGCAGCTTTTGGTCGCCCGGAAACACCATATATTTT
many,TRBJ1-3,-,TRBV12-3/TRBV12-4,CASNALSGNTIYF,TGTGCCAGCAACGCGCTGTCTGGAAACACCATATATTTT
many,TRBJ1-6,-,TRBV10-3,CAISENVGRVDSPLHF,TGTGCCATCAGTGAGAATGTCGGCAGGGTTGATTCACCCCTCCACTTT
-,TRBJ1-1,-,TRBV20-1,CSARGIGEAFF,TGCAGTGCTAGAGGGATCGGTGAAGCTTTCTTT
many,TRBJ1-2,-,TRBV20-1,CSARGQANYGYTF,TGCAGTGCTAGAGGACAAGCTAACTATGGCTACACCTTC
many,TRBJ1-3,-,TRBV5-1,CASTNTDGTIYF,TGCGCCAGCACGAACACGGACGGCACCATATATTTT
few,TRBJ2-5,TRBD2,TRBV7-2,CASSLGTSVETQYF,TGTGCCAGCAGCTTAGGGACTAGCGTGGAGACCCAGTACTTC
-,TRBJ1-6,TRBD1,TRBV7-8,CASSRLTGDRDLFHF,TGTGCCAGCAGCCGACTTACAGGGGACAGGGACCTCTTCCACTTT
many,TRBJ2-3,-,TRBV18,CASSPVGANTDTQYF,TGTGCCAGCTCACCCGTCGGGGCCAACACAGATACGCAGTATTTT
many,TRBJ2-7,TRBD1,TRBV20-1,CSARENRGSDEQYF,TGCAGTGCTAGGGAGAACAGGGGTTCAGACGAGCAGTACTTC
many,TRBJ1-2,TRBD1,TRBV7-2,CASSLPPRQGGYGYTF,TGTGCCAGCAGCCTCCCCCCGAGACAGGGTGGCTATGGCTACACCTTC
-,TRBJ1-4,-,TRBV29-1,CSVQRLAGTNEKLFF,TGCAGCGTTCAAAGACTAGCGGGCACTAATGAAAAACTGTTTTTT
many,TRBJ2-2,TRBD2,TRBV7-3,CASSLIGTTHTGELFF,TGTGCCAGCAGCTTAATCGGGACTACTCACACCGGGGAGCTGTTTTTT
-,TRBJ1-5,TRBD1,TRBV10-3,CAISPGGDRDTNNQPQHF,TGTGCCATCAGTCCTGGCGGGGACAGGGACACTAACAATCAGCCCCAGCATTTT
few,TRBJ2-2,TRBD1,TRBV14,CASSRSRGQFTGELFF,TGTGCCAGCAGCCGATCCAGGGGACAGTTCACCGGGGAGCTGTTTTTT
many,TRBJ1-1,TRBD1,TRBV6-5,CASRARQGYTEAFF,TGTGCCAGCAGGGCCCGACAGGGGTACACTGAAGCTTTCTTT
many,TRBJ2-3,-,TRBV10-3,CAISERTASTDTQYF,TGTGCCATCAGTGAAAGGACAGCTAGCACAGATACGCAGTATTTT
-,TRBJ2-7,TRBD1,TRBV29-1,CSPSTGGGHEQYF,TGCAGCCCCTCCACAGGGGGTGGCCACGAGCAGTACTTC
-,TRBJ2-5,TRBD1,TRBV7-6,CASSYGQGAETQYF,TGTGCCAGCAGCTACGGACAGGGAGCGGAGACCCAGTACTTC
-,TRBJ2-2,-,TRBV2,CATRGTGELFF,TGTGCCACCCGAGGGACAGGGGAGCTGTTTTTT
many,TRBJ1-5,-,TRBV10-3,CAIGRGGNQPQHF,TGTGCCATCGGGCGGGGAGGCAATCAGCCCCAGCATTTT
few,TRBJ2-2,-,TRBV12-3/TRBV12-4,CASSLATLRPWSGELFF,TGTGCCAGCAGTTTAGCGACTCTGCGGCCCTGGTCCGGGGAGCTGTTTTTT
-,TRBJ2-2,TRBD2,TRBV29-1,CSVRGASGRVGELFF,TGCAGCGTCCGCGGTGCTAGCGGTAGGGTAGGGGAGCTGTTTTTT
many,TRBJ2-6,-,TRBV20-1,CSARFSGANVLTF,TGCAGTGCTAGATTCTCTGGGGCCAACGTCCTGACTTTC
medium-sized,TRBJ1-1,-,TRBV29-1,CSVGENTEAFF,TGCAGCGTTGGTGAGAACACTGAAGCTTTCTTT